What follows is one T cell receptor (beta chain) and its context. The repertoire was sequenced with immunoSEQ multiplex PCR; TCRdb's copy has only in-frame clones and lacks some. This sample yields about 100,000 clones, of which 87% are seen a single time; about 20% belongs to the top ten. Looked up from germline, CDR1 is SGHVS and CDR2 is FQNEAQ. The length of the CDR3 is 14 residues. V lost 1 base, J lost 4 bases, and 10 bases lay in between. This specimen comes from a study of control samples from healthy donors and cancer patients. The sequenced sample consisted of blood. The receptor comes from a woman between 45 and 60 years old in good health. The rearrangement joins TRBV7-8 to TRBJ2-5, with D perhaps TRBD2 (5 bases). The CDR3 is CASSLVASGETQYF. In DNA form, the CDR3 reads TGTGCCAGCAGCTTAGTAGCGTCGGGAGAGACCCAGTACTTC.